The 2 T cell receptor beta chains in this list originate from one sample, sequenced in a study of blood T cell repertoires in COVID-19. Repertoires were generated with immunoSEQ multiplex PCR, while TCRdb's copy carries only in-frame clones and drops some. The sample lists approximately 250,000 clones, less than 95% occurring once. Sequencing was carried out using PBMCs or T cells enriched from blood (not recorded which). Receptors originate from a man aged 35-49 years who had been exposed to COVID-19.

The V call is TRBV5-1, the J call TRBJ2-4, with 7 bases matching TRBD2. The CDR3 has 16 residues. Looked up from germline, CDR1 is SGHRS and CDR2 is YFSETQ. The V segment lost 3 bases and the J segment 6 bases; nucleotides outside the gene matches: 12. The CDR3 reads CASSYKAGAKGNIQYF. CDR3 DNA: TGCGCCAGCAGCTACAAGGCGGGAGCGAAGGGAAACATTCAGTACTTC.

V usage is TRBV7-3 and J usage is TRBJ2-3; 10 nucleotides align to TRBD2. V trimming: 6 bases; J trimming: 5 bases; junction bases outside the gene matches: 8. This CDR3 is 15 amino acids long. Germline V CDR1 and CDR2: SGHTA, FQGTGA. The CDR3 DNA reads as TGTGCCAGCAGTCCTCAGATAGCGGGAGGAGATACGCAGTATTTT. Amino acids: CASSPQIAGGDTQYF.